Below are 26 T cell receptor beta chains sequenced from a single sample in a study of radiation and T cells in renal cell carcinoma. Clones were sequenced by immunoSEQ multiplex PCR, and TCRdb holds only the in-frame ones, with some missing. The data contain around 77,000 clones, 75% to 90% of them singletons. The sample's time point: blood 4 weeks post-SBRT, at nephrectomy. The treatment is: 15 Gy SBRT to primary tumor, nephrectomy 4 weeks later. The input for sequencing was blood, taken from a patient whose treatment included radiotherapy and nephrectomy. All receptors derive from a woman aged 60-75 years with renal cell carcinoma.

This clone appeared a few times. V is TRBV7-9 and J is TRBJ1-1, with a possible D match to TRBD1 (6 bases). V was trimmed by 1 base and J by 8 bases, leaving 8 bases between them. The germline V gene encodes CDR1 SEHNR and CDR2 FQNEAQ (reference sequence). The CDR3 consists of 12 residues. CDR3: CASSLDRGEAFF. CDR3 nucleotide sequence: TGTGCCAGCAGCTTAGATAGGGGGGAAGCTTTCTTT.

This chain connects TRBV2 to TRBJ1-4, with a possible D match to TRBD1 (6 bases). The CDR3 has 14 amino acids. Trimming left V 6 bases short and J 2 bases short, with 10 bases between. Germline V gives CDR1 SNHLY, CDR2 FYNNEI. This chain's CDR3 is CASRRGVTNEKLFF. CDR3 coding DNA: TGTGCCAGCAGGAGGGGGGTGACTAATGAAAAACTGTTTTTT.

This chain links TRBV21-1 with TRBJ1-5; the table's D call TRBD1 went unverified against the DNA. TRBV21-1 is described as a pseudogene. The CDR3 is 20 residues long. CDR3 in DNA: TGTGCCAGCAGCAAAGTGAAAGGTTGTGAAGACAGGGTGGTTAATCAGCCCCAGCATTTT. This gives the protein CASSKVKGCEDRVVNQPQHF.

CDR3 sequence reads: CASSEQPGQGYGYTF. Written as DNA, the CDR3 is TGTGCCAGCAGTGAACAACCGGGACAGGGGTATGGCTACACCTTC. This sequence joins TRBV2 and TRBJ1-2; 10 positions agree with TRBD1. Germline-derived CDR1 and CDR2 are SNHLY and FYNNEI. With V trimmed by 2 bases and J by 5 bases, 5 bases remained unmatched. There are 15 residues in the CDR3.

The V and J genes are TRBV18 and TRBJ1-4; tentative D call: TRBD1 (5 bases). The CDR3 length is 14 residues. V was trimmed by 3 bases and J by 8 bases, leaving 13 bases between them. CDR1 is KGHSH, CDR2 LQKENI, per germline. The CDR3 here is CASSPGHQEEKLFF. The DNA for the CDR3 is TGTGCCAGCTCACCGGGGCATCAGGAAGAAAAACTGTTTTTT.

The CDR3 DNA sequence: TGCGCCAGCAGCTTGGAGGCCCGACAGCAGACCCAGTACTTC. Residues: CASSLEARQQTQYF. The gene calls are TRBV5-1 and TRBJ2-5; weak D call: TRBD1 (5 bases). The CDR3 spans 14 residues. Germline loops: CDR1 SGHRS, CDR2 YFSETQ. Trimming removed 0 bases at V and 6 bases at J, with 12 bases between.

The count of this clone is one. Here the CDR3 reads CASRRLAGVETQYF. For the CDR3, the DNA is TGTGCCAGTAGAAGACTAGCGGGGGTTGAGACCCAGTACTTC. This rearrangement joins TRBV19 to TRBJ2-5, with 12 bases aligning to TRBD2. V dropped 6 bases and J dropped 5; count of bases not matched to a gene: 4. This CDR3 is 14 amino acids long. Germline V CDR1 and CDR2: LNHDA, SQIVND (reference sequence).

The V call is TRBV7-2, the J call TRBJ2-5, with 7 nucleotides matching TRBD2. CDR3 length equals 15 residues. V lost 7 bases and J lost 4; bases outside the gene matches: 12. Looked up from germline, CDR1 is SGHTA and CDR2 is FQGNSA. CDR3 amino acids: CASTYGGVVAETQYF. The CDR3 DNA sequence: TGTGCCAGCACCTATGGGGGGGTAGTTGCAGAGACCCAGTACTTC.

DNA for the CDR3: TGTGCCAGCAGCTCCGGGACAGCGAACACTGAAGCTTTCTTT. Translated: CASSSGTANTEAFF. The chain links TRBV7-9 to TRBJ1-1; 7 bases are shared with TRBD1. Trimming at V came to 4 bases and at J to 1 base, leaving 3 bases not matched to a gene. Germline values: CDR1 SEHNR, CDR2 FQNEAQ (reference sequence). This CDR3 comprises 14 residues.

The gene calls are TRBV7-3 and TRBJ2-7; a weak D match, TRBD1 (6 bases). Trimming removed 5 bases at V and 4 bases at J, with 21 bases between. The CDR3 totals 16 residues. Germline lookup yields CDR1 SGHTA and CDR2 FQGTGA. The chain's CDR3 is CASSPQGLGFEYEQYF. As DNA, the CDR3 is TGTGCCAGCAGCCCCCAGGGGTTAGGGTTTGAGTACGAGCAGTACTTC.

This clone showed up just once. J is TRBJ2-7 and V is TRBV27, with D hard to call. Trimming left V 3 bases short and J 6 bases short, with 9 bases between. CDR1 MNHEY and CDR2 SMNVEV come from the germline V gene (reference sequence). The CDR3 extends over 12 amino acids. The CDR3 region is CASSFRMTEQYF. CDR3 sequence (DNA): TGTGCCAGCAGTTTCCGTATGACCGAGCAGTACTTC.

V and J are TRBV7-3 and TRBJ2-6; no clear D. This CDR3 spans 15 amino acids. Per the germline V gene, CDR1 is SGHTA and CDR2 is FQGTGA. Deletions cut 5 bases from V and 3 bases from J, with 11 bases between. The CDR3: CASSASPDGANVLTF. In nucleotides, the CDR3 is TGTGCCAGCAGCGCCTCGCCCGATGGGGCCAACGTCCTGACTTTC.

V gene TRBV19 combines with J gene TRBJ1-2, with a tentative D call TRBD1 (5 bases). Trimming took off 6 bases at V and 0 bases at J, with 14 bases between the two ends. This CDR3 has 15 residues. Germline assignment: CDR1 LNHDA and CDR2 SQIVND (reference sequence). The chain's CDR3 is CASRAGRSSNYGYTF. The CDR3 region has the DNA TGTGCCAGTAGGGCGGGACGGAGTTCTAACTATGGCTACACCTTC.

The chain has TRBV10-3 and TRBJ2-7, with TRBD1 matching 8 bases. Losses at the gene ends were 6 bases for V and 2 bases for J; bases not matched to a gene: 9. CDR1 and CDR2 from the germline V gene are ENHRY and SYGVKD. CDR3 length: 15 residues. The DNA of the CDR3 is TGTGCCATCAGCTCCGACAGGGGAAGAACCTACGAGCAGTACTTC. Its protein product is CAISSDRGRTYEQYF.

This chain connects TRBV4-1 to TRBJ2-1; D perhaps matches TRBD1 (5 bases). V lost 1 base and J lost 4, with 8 bases in between. From germline, CDR1 is MGHRA and CDR2 YSYEKL. The CDR3 extends over 14 amino acids. The CDR3 nucleotides are TGCGCCAGCAGCCAAGTACAGGCTTACAATGAGCAGTTCTTC. This gives the protein CASSQVQAYNEQFF.

The J gene is TRBJ1-1, the V gene TRBV30, with D uncertain. This CDR3 spans 11 amino acids. The V and J ends lost 5 bases and 3 bases respectively, with 7 bases between them. Per the germline V gene, CDR1 is GTSNPN and CDR2 is SVGIG (reference sequence). CDR3 DNA sequence: TGTGCCTGGGGGGATTACACTGAAGCTTTCTTT. Translated, it gives CAWGDYTEAFF.

This chain connects TRBV11-2 to TRBJ2-1; weak D call: TRBD2 (7 bases). Germline loops: CDR1 SGHAT, CDR2 FQNNGV. Trimming took off 4 bases at V and 5 bases at J, with 15 bases between the two ends. The CDR3 is 15 amino acids. The CDR3 DNA reads as TGTGCCAGCAGCTCCACGGGGGGCTGGGACAATGAGCAGTTCTTC. This encodes CASSSTGGWDNEQFF. The full variable domain, with the rest looked up from reference TRBV11-2 and TRBJ2-1, is EAGVAQSPRYKIIEKRQSVAFWCNPISGHATLYWYQQILGQGPKLLIQFQNNGVVDDSQLPKDRFSAERLKGVDSTLKIQPAKLEDSAVYLCASSSTGGWDNEQFFGPGTRLTVL.

The chain is built from TRBV2 and TRBJ2-2; 10 bases fit TRBD2. The CDR3 is 16 residues long. Per the germline V gene, CDR1 is SNHLY and CDR2 is FYNNEI. The V segment lost 7 bases and the J segment 7 bases; nucleotides outside the gene matches: 12. CDR3 in amino acids: CASTYSGLAGVGELFF. CDR3 in DNA: TGTGCCAGCACCTACTCGGGGCTAGCGGGGGTCGGGGAGCTGTTTTTT.

This clone occurred a few times. The chain joins TRBV10-2 to TRBJ2-7; D possibly matches TRBD1 or TRBD2 (5 bases each). Germline CDR1 reads WSHSY; CDR2 reads SAAADI. Trimming removed 6 bases at V and 2 bases at J, with 8 bases between. This CDR3 spans 12 amino acids. The CDR3 loop is CASSGTTYEQYF. The CDR3 DNA is TGCGCCAGCAGCGGGACGACCTACGAGCAGTACTTC.

This chain links TRBV18 with TRBJ2-3; D unclear. V was cut by 0 bases and J by 2 bases, with 9 bases left in between. The CDR3 sequence is 15 residues long. Germline-derived CDR1 and CDR2 are KGHSH and LQKENI. CDR3: CASSPPPGPTDTQYF. The CDR3, as DNA: TGTGCCAGCTCACCACCCCCAGGACCCACAGATACGCAGTATTTT.

The chain couples TRBV2 to TRBJ2-2; the match to TRBD1 covers 8 bases. Germline CDR1 is SNHLY and CDR2 is FYNNEI. After removal of 5 bases from V and 6 bases from J, the junction contained 8 bases not matched to a gene. This CDR3 has 15 amino acids. The DNA for the CDR3 is TGTGCCAGCAGTTGGACAGGGACCCTAGCCGGGGAGCTGTTTTTT. This codes for CASSWTGTLAGELFF.

The genes are TRBV20-1 and TRBJ2-5; D is ambiguous. CDR3 length equals 11 residues. In germline, CDR1 is DFQATT, CDR2 SNEGSKA (reference sequence). With 4 bases removed from V and 2 bases from J, the gap between germline ends came to 5 bases. The CDR3 DNA follows: TGCAGTGCTACCGGTCAAGAGACCCAGTACTTC. It specifies CSATGQETQYF.

This rearrangement joins TRBV19 to TRBJ1-2; 8 bases map to TRBD1. V lost 3 bases and J lost 5; bases outside the gene matches: 5. The CDR3 loop spans 14 amino acids. CDR1 and CDR2 from the germline V gene are LNHDA and SQIVND (reference sequence). CDR3 in amino acids: CASSIAGGAYGYTF. The CDR3 DNA reads as TGTGCCAGTAGTATCGCAGGGGGCGCGTATGGCTACACCTTC. The variable domain in full, completed from reference TRBV19 and TRBJ1-2, reads DGGITQSPKYLFRKEGQNVTLSCEQNLNHDAMYWYRQDPGQGLRLIYYSQIVNDFQKGDIAEGYSVSREKKESFPLTVTSAQKNPTAFYLCASSIAGGAYGYTFGSGTRLTVV.

The CDR3 DNA sequence: TGTGCCAGCAGCAAAGGGAAAGGGGGAAAAGAAAAACTGTTTTTT. Amino acids: CASSKGKGGKEKLFF. This chain links TRBV21-1 with TRBJ1-4; the DNA was not compared with TRBD1, the D call given in the table. TRBV21-1 is a pseudogene segment. The CDR3 sequence is 15 residues long.

This clone has a handful of counts. The chain is built from TRBV7-9 and TRBJ2-1; possibly TRBD1 or TRBD2 for D (5 bases each). The CDR3 sequence is 16 residues long. CDR1 and CDR2 from the germline V gene are SEHNR and FQNEAQ (reference sequence). Trimming pared 2 bases from V and 1 base from J, leaving 12 bases between. The DNA for the CDR3 is TGTGCCAGCAGCTTAATGGGTGGGGGTTCCTACAATGAGCAGTTCTTC. As protein: CASSLMGGGSYNEQFF.

The genes are TRBV5-1 and TRBJ2-7, with no clear D. The CDR3 contains 13 residues. Germline loops: CDR1 SGHRS, CDR2 YFSETQ. V was trimmed by 6 bases and J by 0 bases, leaving 10 bases between them. CDR3 nucleotide sequence: TGCGCCAGCACCCGGTCGGGCTCCTACGAGCAGTACTTC. It codes for CASTRSGSYEQYF.